These 20 T cell receptor beta chains were all obtained from the same sample, sequenced in a study of response to subunit inactivated influenza vaccine. One entry per CDR3 protein, called by TCRdb with MiXCR from the RT-PCR reads. The table has 550,000 to 800,000 distinct CDR3 sequences, about 15% seen once; the top ten hold approximately 10%. The sequencing used PBMCs from blood, collected 11 to 12 days after vaccination. These receptors were taken from a man aged 50 to 60 who received an inactivated influenza vaccine.

The genes are TRBV20-1 and TRBJ1-2; D call uncertain. V was clipped by 2 bases and J by 0 bases, with 10 bases between them. Germline assignment: CDR1 DFQATT and CDR2 SNEGSKA (reference sequence). The CDR3 consists of 14 residues. CDR3 amino acids: CSARKSGANYGYTF. The DNA of the CDR3 is TGCAGTGCTAGAAAGTCAGGAGCTAACTATGGCTACACCTTC.

Only a few counts were recorded for this clonotype. The chain uses TRBV5-1 and TRBJ2-1; a weak D match, TRBD2 (6 bases). The CDR3 totals 16 residues. Trimming took 4 bases from V and 4 from J, leaving 18 bases between them. Germline values: CDR1 SGHRS, CDR2 YFSETQ. In nucleotides, the CDR3 is TGCGCCAGCAGCGTTGAGGTCGGGAGAGTATACAATGAGCAGTTCTTC. Its protein is CASSVEVGRVYNEQFF.

This clonotype was found a few times. Compared with germline, one end of the junction differs, possibly owing to a read error. The chain recombines TRBV7-9 with TRBJ2-1, with 8 bases matching TRBD1. The CDR3 sequence is 15 residues long. CDR1 is SEHNR and CDR2 is FQNEAQ in the germline V gene (reference sequence). The CDR3 DNA is TGTGCCAGCAGCTTCTTTCGGACAGGGTACAGTGAGCAGTTCTTC. This sequence encodes CASSFFRTGYSEQFF.

The rearrangement joins TRBV7-2 to TRBJ2-5, with a tentative D call TRBD2 (5 bases). The CDR3 is 14 amino acids. Trimming left V 1 base short and J 4 bases short, with 10 bases between. Germline CDR1 and CDR2: SGHTA and FQGNSA. The chain's CDR3 is CASSLGPEVETQYF. The DNA of the CDR3 is TGTGCCAGCAGCTTAGGTCCGGAGGTAGAGACCCAGTACTTC.

Of note for this clonotype: A read error may produce the germline difference seen at one junction end. The CDR3 sequence: CASSFDHSGRSF. CDR3 DNA sequence: TGCGCCAGCAGCTTTGACCACAGCGGGCGCTCCTTC. The chain uses TRBV4-1 and TRBJ1-2; D ambiguous. The CDR3 totals 12 residues. CDR1 and CDR2 from the germline V gene are MGHRA and YSYEKL.

This chain uses TRBV6-1 with TRBJ2-2; TRBD2 is a possible D gene (5 bases). Trimming shortened V by 10 bases and J by 1 base, and 10 bases separated the two germline ends. Looked up from germline, CDR1 is MNHNS and CDR2 is SASEGT. The CDR3 totals 13 residues. CDR3 DNA: TGTGCCACCGAACGGGAGAACACCGGGGAGCTGTTTTTT. It specifies CATERENTGELFF.

The V call is TRBV9, the J call TRBJ2-5; possibly TRBD2 for D (5 bases). CDR1 is SGDLS, CDR2 YYNGEE, per germline. The CDR3 runs to 13 residues. The V end lost 1 base, the J end lost 8 bases, and 12 bases lay between the germline ends. The DNA for the CDR3 is TGTGCCAGCAGCGTATGGGTCGAGGGTACCCAGTACTTC. This gives the protein CASSVWVEGTQYF.

This clonotype has only a few counts. This rearrangement joins TRBV11-3 to TRBJ2-1; the match to TRBD2 covers 8 bases. V trimming: 5 bases; J trimming: 9 bases; junction bases outside the gene matches: 9. The germline V gene has CDR1 SGHNT and CDR2 YENEEA. This CDR3 is built from 14 residues. This CDR3 reads CASSPGLAMGEQFF. The CDR3 nucleotides are TGTGCCAGCAGCCCAGGACTAGCAATGGGTGAGCAGTTCTTC.

This clonotype was seen repeatedly, ten times or more. This chain joins TRBV12-3 or TRBV12-4 and TRBJ2-7; no firm D call. V shed 3 bases and J shed 2 bases, with 8 bases lying between them. The CDR3 loop spans 13 amino acids. CDR3 residues: CASSFGKTYEQYF. CDR3 sequence (DNA): TGTGCCAGCAGTTTTGGGAAAACCTACGAGCAGTACTTC.

The V and J genes are TRBV6-1 and TRBJ2-7; D is perhaps TRBD1 (6 bases). Germline loops: CDR1 MNHNS, CDR2 SASEGT. The CDR3 covers 14 residues. V lost 6 bases and J 7 bases, leaving 19 bases between the germline ends. CDR3 coding DNA: TGTGCCAGCAGAACCCGGGACACCCTTGGGGAGCAGTACTTC. Protein sequence: CASRTRDTLGEQYF.

The genes are TRBV11-2 and TRBJ2-7, with TRBD2 matching 7 bases. Germline CDR1 SGHAT, CDR2 FQNNGV. V shed 4 bases, J shed 2 bases, and the junction held 5 bases outside the gene matches. This CDR3 comprises 14 residues. The CDR3 spells CASSYGGTTYEQYF. The CDR3, as DNA: TGTGCCAGCAGCTACGGGGGGACTACCTACGAGCAGTACTTC.

This chain connects TRBV28 to TRBJ1-2, with 10 bases matching TRBD1. The length of the CDR3 is 15 residues. Germline V gives CDR1 MDHEN, CDR2 SYDVKM. V gave up 4 bases and J gave up 2 bases; unmatched junction bases: 4. The CDR3 here is CASSSSTGGNYGYTF. The CDR3 region has the DNA TGTGCCAGCAGTTCCTCGACAGGGGGCAACTATGGCTACACCTTC.

This clonotype was found a few times. The chain joins TRBV20-1 to TRBJ2-5, with no clear D. The germline V and J ends were trimmed by 0 bases and 5 bases, with 10 bases remaining between them. The germline CDR1 and CDR2 sequences are DFQATT and SNEGSKA (reference sequence). The CDR3 has 13 residues. The chain's CDR3 is CSARDTYSETQYF. Written as DNA, the CDR3 is TGCAGTGCTAGAGATACATATTCGGAGACCCAGTACTTC.

This clonotype appeared a few times. J is TRBJ1-1 and V is TRBV9; no firm D call. Trimming removed 3 bases from V and 0 bases from J, with 12 bases in between. There are 15 residues in the CDR3. CDR1 and CDR2 (germline): SGDLS, YYNGEE. CDR3 sequence: CASSARPTLNTEAFF. For the CDR3, the DNA is TGTGCCAGCAGCGCACGCCCGACACTGAACACTGAAGCTTTCTTT.

The chain employs TRBV27 and TRBJ2-1; D might be TRBD2 (6 bases). This CDR3 has 15 residues. From germline, CDR1 is MNHEY and CDR2 SMNVEV (reference sequence). The V and J ends lost 8 bases and 0 bases respectively, with 14 bases between them. CDR3 residues: CASSLAESSYNEQFF. In nucleotides, the CDR3 is TGTGCCAGCTCGTTAGCGGAAAGCTCCTACAATGAGCAGTTCTTC.

There are a few counts of this clonotype. CDR3: CASNFRYTDTQYF. For the CDR3, the DNA is TGTGCCAGCAACTTCAGGTACACAGATACGCAGTATTTT. The genes are TRBV6-2 or TRBV6-3 and TRBJ2-3; D unclear. The germline CDR1 and CDR2 sequences are MNHEY and SVGEGT. The V and J ends lost 7 bases and 2 bases respectively, with 10 bases between them. This CDR3 region has 13 residues.

The J gene is TRBJ1-2, the V gene TRBV4-1; perhaps TRBD1 as D (5 bases). This CDR3 comprises 14 residues. Germline CDR1 reads MGHRA; CDR2 reads YSYEKL. Trimming removed 8 bases at V and 4 bases at J, with 17 bases between. CDR3 loop: CASRNQGAGYGYTF. The DNA of the CDR3 is TGCGCCAGCCGTAATCAAGGGGCGGGCTATGGCTACACCTTC.

This clonotype has just a few counts. The chain combines TRBV7-2 with TRBJ2-3; TRBD2 matches at 10 bases. V gave up 1 base and J gave up 6 bases; unmatched junction bases: 13. The CDR3 length is 18 residues. Germline CDR1 SGHTA, CDR2 FQGNSA. DNA of the CDR3: TGTGCCAGCAGCTTAGGCCTCGGACCCGGGACTAGCGCCGATACGCAGTATTTT. This codes for CASSLGLGPGTSADTQYF.

The chain has TRBV6-1 and TRBJ2-7; tentatively, D is TRBD2 (7 bases). The V and J ends lost 6 bases and 9 bases respectively, with 18 bases between them. The CDR3 contains 13 residues. The germline gives CDR1 MNHNS, CDR2 SASEGT. The DNA for the CDR3 is TGTGCCAGCAGGGCGGGGGCCCGGCTTGTGCAGTACTTC. Its protein is CASRAGARLVQYF.

In nucleotides, the CDR3 is TGTGCCAGCAGCTTAGCAGTGGAGTCCGAAGCTTTCTTT. It translates to CASSLAVESEAFF. The chain carries TRBV7-2 and TRBJ1-1; D is unresolved. Germline V gene lookup returns CDR1 SGHTA and CDR2 FQGNSA. The CDR3 runs 13 residues. V was pared by 0 bases and J by 8 bases, with 10 bases between.